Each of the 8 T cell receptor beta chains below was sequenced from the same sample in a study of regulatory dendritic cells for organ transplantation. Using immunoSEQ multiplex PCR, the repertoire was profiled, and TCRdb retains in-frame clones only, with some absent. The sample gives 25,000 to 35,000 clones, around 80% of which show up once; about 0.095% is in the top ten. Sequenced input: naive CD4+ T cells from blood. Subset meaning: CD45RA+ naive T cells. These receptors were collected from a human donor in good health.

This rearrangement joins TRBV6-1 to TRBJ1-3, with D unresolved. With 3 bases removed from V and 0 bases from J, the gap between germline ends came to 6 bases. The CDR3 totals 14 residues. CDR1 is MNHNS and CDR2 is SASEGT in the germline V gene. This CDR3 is CASSELYSGNTIYF. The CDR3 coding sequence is TGTGCCAGCAGTGAGCTATACTCTGGAAACACCATATATTTT.

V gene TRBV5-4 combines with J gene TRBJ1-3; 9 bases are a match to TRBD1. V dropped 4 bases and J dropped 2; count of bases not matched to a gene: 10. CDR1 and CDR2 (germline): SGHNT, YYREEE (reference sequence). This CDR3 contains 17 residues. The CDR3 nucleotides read TGTGCCAGCAGCCCCAACCCAACAGGGGGCACTGGAAACACCATATATTTT. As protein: CASSPNPTGGTGNTIYF.

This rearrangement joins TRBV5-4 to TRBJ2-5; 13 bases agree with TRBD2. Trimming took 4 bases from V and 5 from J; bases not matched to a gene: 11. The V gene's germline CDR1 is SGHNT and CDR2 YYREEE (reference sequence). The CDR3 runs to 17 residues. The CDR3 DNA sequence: TGTGCCAGCAGCCCCAGTGAACTAGCGGGGGGGCGTGAGACCCAGTACTTC. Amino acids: CASSPSELAGGRETQYF.

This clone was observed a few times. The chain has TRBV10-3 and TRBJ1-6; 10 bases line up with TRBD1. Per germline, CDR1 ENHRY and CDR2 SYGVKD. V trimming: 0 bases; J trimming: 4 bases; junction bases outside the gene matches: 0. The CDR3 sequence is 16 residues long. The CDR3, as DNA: TGTGCCATCAGTGAGTCGGGACAGGGGTATAATTCACCCCTCCACTTT. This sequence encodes CAISESGQGYNSPLHF.

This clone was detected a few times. CDR3 DNA: TGTGCCATCAGCCCGGGTGAAGAGCGGGAGCAGTACTTC. The encoded protein is CAISPGEEREQYF. V and J are TRBV10-3 and TRBJ2-7, with TRBD2 as a possible D gene (5 bases). Germline CDR1 reads ENHRY; CDR2 reads SYGVKD. This CDR3 spans 13 amino acids. The V gene lost 6 bases and the J gene lost 7 bases, with 16 bases spanning the gap.

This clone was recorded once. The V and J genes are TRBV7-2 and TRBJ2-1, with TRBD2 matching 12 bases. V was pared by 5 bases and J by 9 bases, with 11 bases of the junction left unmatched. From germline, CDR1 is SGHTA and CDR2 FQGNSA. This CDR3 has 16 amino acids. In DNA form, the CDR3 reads TGTGCCAGCAGCCCTACTAGCGGGGGGTCGCGGGGTGAGCAGTTCTTC. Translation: CASSPTSGGSRGEQFF. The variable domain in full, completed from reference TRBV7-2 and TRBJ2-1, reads GAGVSQSPSNKVTEKGKDVELRCDPISGHTALYWYRQSLGQGLEFLIYFQGNSAPDKSGLPSDRFSAERTGGSVSTLTIQRTQQEDSAVYLCASSPTSGGSRGEQFFGPGTRLTVL.

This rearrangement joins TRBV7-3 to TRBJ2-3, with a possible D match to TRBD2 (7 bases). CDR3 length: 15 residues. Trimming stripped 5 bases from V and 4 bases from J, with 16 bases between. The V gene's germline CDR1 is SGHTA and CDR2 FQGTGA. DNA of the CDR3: TGTGCCAGCAGCCCTTGGGGGGGGGCCCCAGATACGCAGTATTTT. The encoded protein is CASSPWGGAPDTQYF.

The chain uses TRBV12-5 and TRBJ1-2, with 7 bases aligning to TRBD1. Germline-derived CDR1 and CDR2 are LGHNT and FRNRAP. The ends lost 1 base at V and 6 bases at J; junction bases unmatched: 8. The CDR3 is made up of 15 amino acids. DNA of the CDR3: TGTGCTAGTGGTTTGGGCCAGGGGGTCCTTAATGGCTACACCTTC. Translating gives CASGLGQGVLNGYTF.